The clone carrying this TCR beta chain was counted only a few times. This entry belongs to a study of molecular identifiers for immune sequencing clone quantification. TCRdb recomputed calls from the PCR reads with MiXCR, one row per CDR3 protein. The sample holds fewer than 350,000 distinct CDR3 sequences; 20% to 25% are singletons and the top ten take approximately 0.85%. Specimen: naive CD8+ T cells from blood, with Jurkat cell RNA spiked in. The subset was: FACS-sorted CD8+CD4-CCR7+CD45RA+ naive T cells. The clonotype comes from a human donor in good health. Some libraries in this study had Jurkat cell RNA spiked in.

CDR3 DNA sequence: TGTGCCTGGAGTGTACGACTAGCGGAGACCTTCTCCTACGAGCAGTACTTC. Its protein is CAWSVRLAETFSYEQYF. The chain employs TRBV30 and TRBJ2-7; 9 positions match TRBD2. The germline CDR1 and CDR2 sequences are GTSNPN and SVGIG (reference sequence). This CDR3 region has 17 residues. V lost 0 bases, J lost 0 bases, and 9 bases stayed unmatched.